Listed here are 28 T cell receptor beta chains from one sample, sequenced in a study of T cells in Graves' hyperthyroidism and ophthalmopathy. Amplification of TCR beta CDR3 regions used RNA as the template. TCR CDR3 underwent first-round RT-PCR with the HTBI primer set. TCRdb used MiXCR to reprocess the multiplex PCR reads, holding one entry per CDR3 protein. The sample gives 330,000 or so distinct CDR3 sequences, around a fifth of which show up once; less than 45% is in the top ten. Sequencing was carried out using blood. Source of these receptors: a man in his fifties with Graves' ophthalmopathy.

Notes on this clonotype: This may come from a read error, since a much larger clone is one base off. The chain carries TRBV9 and TRBJ2-2; D possibly corresponds to TRBD2 (5 bases). Germline V lookup: CDR1 SGDLS, CDR2 YYNGEE. The CDR3 extends over 14 amino acids. The CDR3 region is CASSVEPNTGELVF. In DNA, the CDR3 is TGTGCCAGCAGCGTAGAGCCGAACACCGGGGAGCTGGTTTTT.

This rearrangement joins TRBV2 to TRBJ1-4; 7 bases map to TRBD1. CDR1 and CDR2 (germline): SNHLY, FYNNEI. V was pared by 4 bases and J by 5 bases, with 1 base of the junction left unmatched. The CDR3 is 13 amino acids. The CDR3 nucleotides are TGTGCCAGCAGTGCACAGGGGAATGAAAAACTGTTTTTT. Its translation is CASSAQGNEKLFF.

This chain connects TRBV3-1 to TRBJ2-7; D is possibly TRBD1 (6 bases). With 4 bases removed from V and 2 bases from J, the gap between germline ends came to 12 bases. CDR1 is LGHDT, CDR2 YNNKEL, per germline (reference sequence). The CDR3 covers 14 residues. CDR3 coding DNA: TGTGCCAGCAGCCTTAACGGACAGACCTACGAGCAGTACTTC. Translating it yields CASSLNGQTYEQYF.

This chain connects TRBV10-3 to TRBJ1-2; D unresolved. V lost 11 bases, J lost 7 bases, and 11 bases lay in between. This CDR3 is built from 10 residues. Germline CDR1 and CDR2: ENHRY and SYGVKD. The CDR3 loop reads CAVYPAGYTF. CDR3 coding DNA: TGTGCCGTTTACCCGGCTGGCTACACCTTC.

The genes are TRBV5-8 and TRBJ1-5; D uncertain. V was pared by 2 bases and J by 0 bases, with 9 bases between. This CDR3 is 15 amino acids long. Germline lookup yields CDR1 SGHTS and CDR2 YDEGEE. The CDR3 region has the DNA TGTGCCAGCAGCTTAGACACTTATAGCAATCAGCCCCAGCATTTT. Amino acid sequence: CASSLDTYSNQPQHF.

The rearrangement links TRBV11-2 to TRBJ2-1; D may be TRBD1 (6 bases). The CDR3 has 14 amino acids. Germline lookup yields CDR1 SGHAT and CDR2 FQNNGV. Trimming removed 7 bases from V and 2 bases from J, with 12 bases in between. The CDR3 loop is CASMIRGTYNEQFF. The CDR3 DNA reads TGTGCCAGCATGATAAGGGGGACCTACAATGAGCAGTTCTTC.

About this clonotype: Since a much larger clone is just one base distant, this may be a read error. The chain employs TRBV28 and TRBJ2-3; no clear D. CDR1 MDHEN and CDR2 SYDVKM come from the germline V gene. Trimming stripped 6 bases from V and 6 bases from J, with 10 bases between. The CDR3 has 12 residues. The CDR3 DNA reads TGTGCCAGCAGCGTACTACGGGATACGCAGTATTTT. Encoded protein: CASSVLRDTQYF.

This clonotype was recorded a few times. The V gene is TRBV18, the J gene TRBJ2-7, with D perhaps matching TRBD1 (6 bases). The V end lost 3 bases, the J end lost 0 bases, and 12 bases lay between the germline ends. Germline CDR1 and CDR2: KGHSH and LQKENI. The CDR3 has 15 amino acids. The CDR3 protein is CASSPGADSSYEQYF. CDR3 DNA: TGTGCCAGCTCACCGGGGGCGGACAGCTCCTACGAGCAGTACTTC.

The gene calls are TRBV11-2 and TRBJ2-3, with 10 positions matching TRBD1. The CDR3 has 15 amino acids. Germline V gene data show CDR1 as SGHAT and CDR2 as FQNNGV. With V trimmed by 3 bases and J by 5 bases, 5 bases remained unmatched. The CDR3 here is CASSFDRGRGDTQYF. DNA of the CDR3: TGTGCCAGCAGCTTTGACAGGGGGCGGGGAGATACGCAGTATTTT.

Only a few counts were recorded for this clonotype. The V and J genes are TRBV14 and TRBJ2-7; TRBD1 matches 10 bases. There are 16 residues in the CDR3. The junction had 12 bases not matched to a gene; V was cut back by 3 bases and J by 7 bases. Looked up from germline, CDR1 is SGHDN and CDR2 is FVKESK. This CDR3 is CASSQSWWDRGGEQYF. The CDR3 bases are TGTGCCAGCAGCCAGAGCTGGTGGGACAGGGGCGGGGAGCAGTACTTC. The whole variable domain, remainder taken from reference TRBV14 and TRBJ2-7, is EAGVTQFPSHSVIEKGQTVTLRCDPISGHDNLYWYRRVMGKEIKFLLHFVKESKQDESGMPNNRFLAERTGGTYSTLKVQPAELEDSGVYFCASSQSWWDRGGEQYFGPGTRLTVT.

This clonotype occurred a few times. The V and J genes are TRBV14 and TRBJ2-5; maybe TRBD2 (6 bases). V gave up 4 bases and J gave up 5 bases, with 14 bases separating them. CDR3 length: 14 amino acids. CDR1 and CDR2 (germline): SGHDN, FVKESK. Here the CDR3 DNA reads TGTGCCAGCAGCCTGACAGCGGGTTGGGAGACCCAGTACTTC. Protein sequence: CASSLTAGWETQYF.

This rearrangement joins TRBV19 to TRBJ1-5; D is perhaps TRBD1 (6 bases). There are 13 residues in the CDR3. Germline loops: CDR1 LNHDA, CDR2 SQIVND (reference sequence). V lost 7 bases and J lost 1, with 8 bases in between. The CDR3 DNA reads as TGTGCCAGTATGGACAGAAGCAATCAGCCCCAGCATTTT. Translating gives CASMDRSNQPQHF. Complete variable domain (other parts from reference TRBV19 and TRBJ1-5): DGGITQSPKYLFRKEGQNVTLSCEQNLNHDAMYWYRQDPGQGLRLIYYSQIVNDFQKGDIAEGYSVSREKKESFPLTVTSAQKNPTAFYLCASMDRSNQPQHFGDGTRLSIL.

This chain uses TRBV11-2 with TRBJ1-2; a possible D gene is TRBD1 (5 bases). The CDR3 sequence is 14 residues long. V shed 3 bases and J shed 3 bases, with 11 bases lying between them. CDR1 is SGHAT, CDR2 FQNNGV, per germline. The DNA of the CDR3 is TGTGCCAGCAGCTTGGGGGTAGGGGACTATGGCTACACCTTC. Its protein is CASSLGVGDYGYTF.

This chain joins TRBV20-1 and TRBJ1-2; a weak D match, TRBD1 (5 bases). Trimming removed 3 bases from V and 4 bases from J, with 15 bases in between. CDR1 DFQATT and CDR2 SNEGSKA come from the germline V gene (reference sequence). The length of the CDR3 is 14 residues. CDR3 loop: CSASRGWEIYGYTF. CDR3 sequence (DNA): TGCAGTGCTAGTAGGGGTTGGGAGATCTATGGCTACACCTTC.

Many counts were recorded for this clonotype. The chain combines TRBV7-2 with TRBJ1-4; 7 nucleotides agree with TRBD1. After removal of 4 bases from V and 4 bases from J, the junction contained 9 bases not matched to a gene. The CDR3 extends over 16 amino acids. Germline V gene data show CDR1 as SGHTA and CDR2 as FQGNSA. The CDR3 spells CASSSDREHGNEKLFF. CDR3 DNA sequence: TGTGCCAGCAGCTCTGACAGGGAGCATGGTAATGAAAAACTGTTTTTT.

This clonotype was found a few times. This sequence joins TRBV28 and TRBJ2-1, with D possibly TRBD1 on 8 matching bases. The V end lost 3 bases, the J end lost 7 bases, and 16 bases lay between the germline ends. In germline, CDR1 is MDHEN, CDR2 SYDVKM. CDR3 length: 15 amino acids. Here the CDR3 DNA reads TGTGCCAGCAGTTTGCGGGAGACAGGGGAAAATGAGCAGTTCTTC. It codes for CASSLRETGENEQFF.

This clonotype was recorded many times. DNA of the CDR3: TGTGCCAGCGGAGCCGGGACAGGGGAAGAGACCCAGTACTTC. Translated, it gives CASGAGTGEETQYF. This rearrangement joins TRBV2 to TRBJ2-5; 10 bases match TRBD1. This CDR3 has 14 amino acids. V was clipped by 8 bases and J by 3 bases; unmatched bases: 6. Germline V gives CDR1 SNHLY, CDR2 FYNNEI.

A single count supports this clonotype. The gene calls are TRBV29-1 and TRBJ2-7, with 14 bases fitting TRBD2. V lost 4 bases, J lost 3 bases, and 11 bases stayed unmatched. The CDR3 extends over 17 amino acids. CDR1 is SQVTM and CDR2 is ANQGSEA in the germline V gene. The CDR3 region has the DNA TGCAGCGTTGCCCTTGGACTAGCGGGAGGTTCGGTCTACGAGCAGTACTTC. Translating gives CSVALGLAGGSVYEQYF.

This clonotype was seen a handful of times. The chain has TRBV19 and TRBJ1-3, with a weak D call TRBD1 (5 bases). This CDR3 is built from 12 residues. Germline CDR1 and CDR2: LNHDA and SQIVND (reference sequence). Trimming shortened V by 6 bases and J by 10 bases, and 13 bases separated the two germline ends. The CDR3 protein is CASSLGGVTIYF. CDR3 bases: TGTGCCAGTAGCCTCGGGGGAGTGACCATATATTTT.

CDR3 loop: CASSWTGLASETQYF. As DNA, the CDR3 is TGCGCCAGCAGCTGGACGGGACTAGCGTCCGAGACCCAGTACTTC. V gene TRBV5-1 combines with J gene TRBJ2-5; 10 nucleotides line up with TRBD2. Germline CDR1 SGHRS, CDR2 YFSETQ. With 3 bases clipped from V and 5 bases from J, the junction kept 7 bases outside the gene matches. The CDR3 loop spans 15 amino acids.

There are many counts of this clonotype. This rearrangement joins TRBV6-1 to TRBJ2-5; maybe TRBD2 (6 bases). V lost 4 bases and J lost 4, with 16 bases in between. Germline V CDR1 and CDR2: MNHNS, SASEGT. The CDR3 sequence is 15 residues long. The CDR3 nucleotides are TGTGCCAGCAGTGCCCGACTAGACGGCGGAGAGACCCAGTACTTC. Translating it yields CASSARLDGGETQYF.

This clonotype was counted between two and nine times. The J gene is TRBJ2-4, the V gene TRBV20-1, with 9 nucleotides matching TRBD1. Germline V gene sequence: CDR1 DFQATT, CDR2 SNEGSKA (reference sequence). After removal of 4 bases from V and 9 bases from J, the junction contained 4 bases not matched to a gene. This CDR3 region has 12 residues. The CDR3, as DNA: TGCAGTGCTACCCGACAGGGGGGCATTCAGTACTTC. It encodes CSATRQGGIQYF.

This clonotype was seen at least ten times. This chain connects TRBV4-1 to TRBJ2-2; D possibly matches TRBD1 or TRBD2 (5 bases each). Trimming cost V 0 bases and J 0 bases, with 11 bases left between them. There are 17 residues in the CDR3. The germline CDR1 and CDR2 sequences are MGHRA and YSYEKL. The CDR3 here is CASSQDQRGANTGELFF. CDR3 bases: TGCGCCAGCAGCCAAGATCAACGGGGCGCGAACACCGGGGAGCTGTTTTTT.

This clonotype was counted only a few times. The chain couples TRBV3-1 to TRBJ2-3; D not certain. The CDR3 has 17 amino acids. Germline V gene data show CDR1 as LGHDT and CDR2 as YNNKEL (reference sequence). V shed 2 bases and J shed 0 bases, with 15 bases lying between them. The CDR3 reads CASSQTPGSSSTDTQYF. CDR3 coding DNA: TGTGCCAGCAGCCAAACCCCGGGCAGCAGTAGCACAGATACGCAGTATTTT.

This clonotype has just a few counts. V is TRBV24-1 and J is TRBJ1-5; a possible D gene is TRBD1 (5 bases). CDR1 and CDR2 from the germline V gene are KGHDR and SFDVKD. Trimming took off 0 bases at V and 3 bases at J, with 8 bases between the two ends. The CDR3 length is 15 residues. The CDR3 nucleotides are TGTGCCACCAGTGATTTGAGGGGCCCCAATCAGCCCCAGCATTTT. It yields the protein CATSDLRGPNQPQHF.

This clonotype showed up just a few times. This sequence joins TRBV5-1 and TRBJ2-3, with a weak D call TRBD2 (6 bases). CDR3 length equals 13 residues. Trimming stripped 5 bases from V and 4 bases from J, with 11 bases between. Looked up from germline, CDR1 is SGHRS and CDR2 is YFSETQ. Written as DNA, the CDR3 is TGCGCCAGCAGACGGGAGTTCTCAGATACGCAGTATTTT. Translating gives CASRREFSDTQYF.

This clonotype was picked up a small number of times. V is TRBV6-1 and J is TRBJ1-3; D remains unclear. Per the germline V gene, CDR1 is MNHNS and CDR2 is SASEGT. CDR3 length equals 15 residues. V was cut by 1 base and J by 0 bases, with 7 bases left in between. The CDR3 protein is CASSEGTGSGNTIYF. The CDR3 bases are TGTGCCAGCAGTGAAGGGACTGGCTCTGGAAACACCATATATTTT.

The sample holds many counts of this clonotype. This chain uses TRBV2 with TRBJ2-5; TRBD2 agrees at 12 bases. The CDR3 sequence is 18 residues long. Germline CDR1 is SNHLY and CDR2 is FYNNEI. J lost 0 bases, V lost 1 base, and 6 bases had no gene match. CDR3 loop: CASSEVGLAGRNQETQYF. The CDR3 nucleotides are TGTGCCAGCAGTGAAGTCGGACTAGCGGGACGCAACCAAGAGACCCAGTACTTC.